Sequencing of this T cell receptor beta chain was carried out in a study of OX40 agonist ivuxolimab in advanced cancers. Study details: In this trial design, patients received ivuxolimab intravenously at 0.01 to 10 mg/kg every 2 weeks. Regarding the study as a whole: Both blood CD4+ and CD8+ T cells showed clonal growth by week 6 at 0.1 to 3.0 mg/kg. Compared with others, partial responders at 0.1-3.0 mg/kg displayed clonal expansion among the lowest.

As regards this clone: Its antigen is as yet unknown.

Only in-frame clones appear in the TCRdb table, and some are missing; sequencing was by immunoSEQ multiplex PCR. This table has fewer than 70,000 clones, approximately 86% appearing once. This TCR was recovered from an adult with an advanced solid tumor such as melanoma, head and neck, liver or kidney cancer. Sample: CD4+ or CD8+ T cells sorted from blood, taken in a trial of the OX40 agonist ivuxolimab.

In DNA form, the CDR3 reads TGTGCCAGCAGTAACTACCGGGACAGATACACCGGGGAGCTGTTTTTT. Its protein is CASSNYRDRYTGELFF. The genes are TRBV7-8 and TRBJ2-2; 7 nucleotides align to TRBD1. J was trimmed by 3 bases and V by 6 bases; bases with no gene match: 10. Germline V CDR1 and CDR2: SGHVS, FQNEAQ. The CDR3 runs 16 residues.